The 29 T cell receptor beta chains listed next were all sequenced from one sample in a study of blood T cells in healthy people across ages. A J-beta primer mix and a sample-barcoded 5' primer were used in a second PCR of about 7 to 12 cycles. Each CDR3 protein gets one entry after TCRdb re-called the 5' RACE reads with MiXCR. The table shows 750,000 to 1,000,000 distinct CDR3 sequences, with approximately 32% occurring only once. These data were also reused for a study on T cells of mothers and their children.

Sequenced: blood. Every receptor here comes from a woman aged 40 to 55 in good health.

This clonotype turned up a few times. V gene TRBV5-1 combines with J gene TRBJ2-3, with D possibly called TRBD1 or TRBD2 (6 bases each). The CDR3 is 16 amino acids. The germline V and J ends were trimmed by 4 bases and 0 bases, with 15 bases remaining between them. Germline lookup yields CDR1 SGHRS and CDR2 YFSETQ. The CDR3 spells CASSTLRGTSTDTQYF. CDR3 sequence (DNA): TGCGCCAGCAGCACCCTTAGGGGGACTAGCACAGATACGCAGTATTTT. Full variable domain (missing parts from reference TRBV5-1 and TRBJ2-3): KAGVTQTPRYLIKTRGQQVTLSCSPISGHRSVSWYQQTPGQGLQFLFEYFSETQRNKGNFPGRFSGRQFSNSRSEMNVSTLELGDSALYLCASSTLRGTSTDTQYFGPGTRLTVL.

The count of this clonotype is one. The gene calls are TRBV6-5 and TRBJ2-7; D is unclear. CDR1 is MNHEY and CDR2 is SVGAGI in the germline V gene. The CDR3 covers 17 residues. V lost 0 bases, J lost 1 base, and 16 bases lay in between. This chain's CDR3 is CASSYSSGPPKSYEQYF. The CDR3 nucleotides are TGTGCCAGCAGTTACTCGAGTGGCCCGCCTAAGTCCTACGAGCAGTACTTC.

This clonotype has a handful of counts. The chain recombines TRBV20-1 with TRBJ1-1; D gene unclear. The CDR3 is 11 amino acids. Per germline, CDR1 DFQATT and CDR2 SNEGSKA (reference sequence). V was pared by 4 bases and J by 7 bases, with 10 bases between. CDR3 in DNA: TGCAGTGCTAAATCCGACATTGAAGCTTTCTTT. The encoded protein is CSAKSDIEAFF.

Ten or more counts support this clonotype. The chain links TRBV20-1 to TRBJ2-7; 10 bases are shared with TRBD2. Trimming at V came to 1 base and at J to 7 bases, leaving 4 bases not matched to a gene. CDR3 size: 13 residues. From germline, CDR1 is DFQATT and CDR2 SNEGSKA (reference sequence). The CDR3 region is CSARVERGGEQYF. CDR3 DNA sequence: TGCAGTGCTAGAGTGGAGCGGGGGGGAGAGCAGTACTTC.

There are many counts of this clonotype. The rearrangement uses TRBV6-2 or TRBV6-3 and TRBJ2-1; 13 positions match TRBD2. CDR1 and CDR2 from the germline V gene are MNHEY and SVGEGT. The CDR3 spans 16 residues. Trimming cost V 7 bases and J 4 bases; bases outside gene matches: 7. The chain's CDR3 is CASIRALAGGYNEQFF. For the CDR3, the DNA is TGTGCCAGCATCCGGGCACTAGCGGGGGGGTACAATGAGCAGTTCTTC.

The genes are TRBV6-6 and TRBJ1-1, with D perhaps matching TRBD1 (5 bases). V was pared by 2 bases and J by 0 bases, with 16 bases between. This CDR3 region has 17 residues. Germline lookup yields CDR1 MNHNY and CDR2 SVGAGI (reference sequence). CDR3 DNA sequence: TGTGCCAGCAGTTACCCTCTAGGCGGACACTTGAACACTGAAGCTTTCTTT. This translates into CASSYPLGGHLNTEAFF.

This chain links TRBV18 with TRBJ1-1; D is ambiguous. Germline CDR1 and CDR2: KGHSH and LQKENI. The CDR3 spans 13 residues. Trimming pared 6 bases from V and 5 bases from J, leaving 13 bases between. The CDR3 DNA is TGTGCCAGCTCCCTCGACATGAGTACTGAAGCTTTCTTT. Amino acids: CASSLDMSTEAFF.

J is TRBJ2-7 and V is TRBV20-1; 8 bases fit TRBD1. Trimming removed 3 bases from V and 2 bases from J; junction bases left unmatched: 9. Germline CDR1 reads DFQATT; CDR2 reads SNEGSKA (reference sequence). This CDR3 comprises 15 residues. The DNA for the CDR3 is TGCAGTGCTAGGGCATTGGGACAGGAGACCTACGAGCAGTACTTC. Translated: CSARALGQETYEQYF.

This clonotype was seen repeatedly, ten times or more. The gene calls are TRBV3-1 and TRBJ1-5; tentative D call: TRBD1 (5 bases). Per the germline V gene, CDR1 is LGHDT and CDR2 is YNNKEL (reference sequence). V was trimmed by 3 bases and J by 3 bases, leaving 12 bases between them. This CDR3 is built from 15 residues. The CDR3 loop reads CASSQTRGFNQPQHF. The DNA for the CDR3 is TGTGCCAGCAGCCAGACAAGGGGCTTCAATCAGCCCCAGCATTTT. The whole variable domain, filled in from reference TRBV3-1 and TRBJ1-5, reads DTAVSQTPKYLVTQMGNDKSIKCEQNLGHDTMYWYKQDSKKFLKIMFSYNNKELIINETVPNRFSPKSPDKAHLNLHINSLELGDSAVYFCASSQTRGFNQPQHFGDGTRLSIL.

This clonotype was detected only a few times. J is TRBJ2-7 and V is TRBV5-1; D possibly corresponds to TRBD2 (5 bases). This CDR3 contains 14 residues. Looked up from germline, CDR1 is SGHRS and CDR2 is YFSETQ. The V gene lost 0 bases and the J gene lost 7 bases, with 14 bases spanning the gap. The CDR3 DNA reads TGCGCCAGCAGCTTGGTAGCTAGCAACAATGAGCAGTACTTC. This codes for CASSLVASNNEQYF.

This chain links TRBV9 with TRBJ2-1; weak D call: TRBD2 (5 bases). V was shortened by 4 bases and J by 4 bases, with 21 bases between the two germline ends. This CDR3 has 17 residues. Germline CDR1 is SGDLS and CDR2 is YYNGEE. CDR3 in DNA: TGTGCCAGCAGCCCCCAGACGAGGACTGCTTTTTACAATGAGCAGTTCTTC. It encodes CASSPQTRTAFYNEQFF.

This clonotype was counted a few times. This chain's CDR3 is CASSSRQATNEKLFF. The CDR3 coding sequence is TGTGCCAGCAGCTCCCGACAGGCAACTAATGAAAAACTGTTTTTT. The J gene is TRBJ1-4, the V gene TRBV7-9; weak D call: TRBD1 (6 bases). From germline, CDR1 is SEHNR and CDR2 FQNEAQ (reference sequence). V lost 4 bases, J lost 0 bases, and 9 bases lay in between. This CDR3 is 15 amino acids long.

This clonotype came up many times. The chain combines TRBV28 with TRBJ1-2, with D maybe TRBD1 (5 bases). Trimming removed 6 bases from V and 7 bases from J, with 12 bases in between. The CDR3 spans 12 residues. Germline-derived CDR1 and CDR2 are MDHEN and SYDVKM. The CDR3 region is CASSQGAFGYTF. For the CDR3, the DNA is TGTGCCAGCAGCCAAGGGGCCTTTGGCTACACCTTC.

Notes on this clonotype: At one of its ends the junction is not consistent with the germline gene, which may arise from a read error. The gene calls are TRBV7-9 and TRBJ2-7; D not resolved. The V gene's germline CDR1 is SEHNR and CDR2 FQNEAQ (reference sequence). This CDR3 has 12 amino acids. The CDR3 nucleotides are TGTGCCAGCAGCTTAACTTCATACGTGCAGTACTTC. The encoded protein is CASSLTSYVQYF.

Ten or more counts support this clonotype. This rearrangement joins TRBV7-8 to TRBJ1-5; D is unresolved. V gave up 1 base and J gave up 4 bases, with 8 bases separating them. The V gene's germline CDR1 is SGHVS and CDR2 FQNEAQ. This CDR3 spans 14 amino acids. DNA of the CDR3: TGTGCCAGCAGCTTAGGTCTACAGAATCAGCCCCAGCATTTT. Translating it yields CASSLGLQNQPQHF. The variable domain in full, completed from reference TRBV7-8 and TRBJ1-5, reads GAGVSQSPRYKVAKRGQDVALRCDPISGHVSLFWYQQALGQGPEFLTYFQNEAQLDKSGLPSDRFFAERPEGSVSTLKIQRTQQEDSAVYLCASSLGLQNQPQHFGDGTRLSIL.

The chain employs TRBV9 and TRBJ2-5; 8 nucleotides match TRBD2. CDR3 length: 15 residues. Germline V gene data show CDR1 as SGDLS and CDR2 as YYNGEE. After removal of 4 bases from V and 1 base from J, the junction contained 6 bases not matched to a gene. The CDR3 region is CASSRWTSPQETQYF. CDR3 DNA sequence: TGTGCCAGCAGCAGGTGGACTAGCCCCCAAGAGACCCAGTACTTC.

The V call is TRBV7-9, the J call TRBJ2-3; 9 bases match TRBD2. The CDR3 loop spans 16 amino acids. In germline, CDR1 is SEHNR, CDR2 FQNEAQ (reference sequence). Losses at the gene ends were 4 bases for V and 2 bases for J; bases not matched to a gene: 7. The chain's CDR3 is CASSSTAGGLTDTQYF. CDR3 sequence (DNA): TGTGCCAGCAGCTCCACTGCGGGGGGGCTCACAGATACGCAGTATTTT.

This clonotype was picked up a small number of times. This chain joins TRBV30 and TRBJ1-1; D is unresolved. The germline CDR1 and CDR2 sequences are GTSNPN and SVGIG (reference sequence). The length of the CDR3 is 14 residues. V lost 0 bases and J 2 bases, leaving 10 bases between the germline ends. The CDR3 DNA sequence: TGTGCCTGGAGTGTACTCCCAGCCAACACTGAAGCTTTCTTT. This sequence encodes CAWSVLPANTEAFF.

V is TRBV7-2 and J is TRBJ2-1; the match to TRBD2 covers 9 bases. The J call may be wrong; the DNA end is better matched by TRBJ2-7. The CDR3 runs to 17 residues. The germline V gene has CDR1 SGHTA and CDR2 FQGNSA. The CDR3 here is CASSLDGSGGSYNEQYF. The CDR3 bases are TGTGCCAGCAGCTTAGATGGGAGCGGGGGGTCCTACAATGAGCAGTACTTC.

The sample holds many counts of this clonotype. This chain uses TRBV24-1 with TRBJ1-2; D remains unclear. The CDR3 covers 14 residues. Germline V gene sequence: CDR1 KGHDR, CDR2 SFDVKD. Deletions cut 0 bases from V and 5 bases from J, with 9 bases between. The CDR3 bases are TGTGCCACCAGTGATTTGGGGCAAAGTTATGGCTACACCTTC. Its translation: CATSDLGQSYGYTF.

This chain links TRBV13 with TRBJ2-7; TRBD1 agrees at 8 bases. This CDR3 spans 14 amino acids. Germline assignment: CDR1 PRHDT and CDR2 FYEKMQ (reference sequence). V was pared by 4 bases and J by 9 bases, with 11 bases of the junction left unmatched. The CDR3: CASSSRDRITGQYF. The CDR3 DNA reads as TGTGCCAGCAGCTCAAGGGACAGGATTACTGGGCAGTACTTC.

The CDR3 loop reads CSTRGTGGTEAFF. CDR3 DNA: TGCAGTACCAGAGGGACAGGGGGCACTGAAGCTTTCTTT. The chain combines TRBV20-1 with TRBJ1-1; TRBD1 matches at 11 bases. Germline CDR1 reads DFQATT; CDR2 reads SNEGSKA (reference sequence). This CDR3 is 13 amino acids long. Unmatched junction bases numbered 6, after V lost 8 bases and J lost 4 bases.

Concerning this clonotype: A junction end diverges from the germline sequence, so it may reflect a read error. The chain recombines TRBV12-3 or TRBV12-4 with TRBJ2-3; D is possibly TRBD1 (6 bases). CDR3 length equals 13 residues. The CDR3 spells CASSQLGADAQYF. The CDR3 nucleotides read TGTGCCAGCAGTCAGCTGGGGGCAGATGCGCAGTATTTT.

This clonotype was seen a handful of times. The CDR3 protein is CSARSARATYEQYF. DNA of the CDR3: TGCAGTGCTAGATCAGCCAGGGCGACCTACGAGCAGTACTTC. The chain couples TRBV20-1 to TRBJ2-7; D possibly corresponds to TRBD1 (5 bases). Trimming shortened V by 2 bases and J by 2 bases, and 13 bases separated the two germline ends. The CDR3 spans 14 residues. Germline CDR1 reads DFQATT; CDR2 reads SNEGSKA (reference sequence).

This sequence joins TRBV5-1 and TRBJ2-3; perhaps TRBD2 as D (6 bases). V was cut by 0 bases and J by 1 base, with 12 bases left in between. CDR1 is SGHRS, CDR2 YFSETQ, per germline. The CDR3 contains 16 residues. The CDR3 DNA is TGCGCCAGCAGCTTGGAGGCGGGGCGGGGCACAGATACGCAGTATTTT. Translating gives CASSLEAGRGTDTQYF.

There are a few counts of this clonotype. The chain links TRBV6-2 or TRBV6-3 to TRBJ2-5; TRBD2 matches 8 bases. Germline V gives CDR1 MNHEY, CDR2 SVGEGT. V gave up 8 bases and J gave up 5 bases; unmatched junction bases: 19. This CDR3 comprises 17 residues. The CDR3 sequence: CASRAEGGLVRFETQYF. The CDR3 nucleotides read TGTGCCAGCCGAGCTGAAGGGGGACTAGTTCGGTTCGAGACCCAGTACTTC.

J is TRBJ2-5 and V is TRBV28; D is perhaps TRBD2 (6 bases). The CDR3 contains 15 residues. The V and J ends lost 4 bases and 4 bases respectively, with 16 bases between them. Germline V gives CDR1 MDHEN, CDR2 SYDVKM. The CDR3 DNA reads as TGTGCCAGCAGTTCTGCGGGGCAGGGTACAGAGACCCAGTACTTC. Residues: CASSSAGQGTETQYF. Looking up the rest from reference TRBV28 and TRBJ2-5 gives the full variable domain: DVKVTQSSRYLVKRTGEKVFLECVQDMDHENMFWYRQDPGLGLRLIYFSYDVKMKEKGDIPEGYSVSREKKERFSLILESASTNQTSMYLCASSSAGQGTETQYFGPGTRLLVL.

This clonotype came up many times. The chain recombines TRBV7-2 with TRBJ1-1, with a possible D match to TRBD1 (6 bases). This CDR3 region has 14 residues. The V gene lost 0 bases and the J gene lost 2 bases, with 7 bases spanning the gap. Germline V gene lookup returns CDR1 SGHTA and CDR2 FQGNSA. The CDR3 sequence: CASSLAQGNTEAFF. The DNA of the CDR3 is TGTGCCAGCAGCTTAGCACAGGGCAACACTGAAGCTTTCTTT.

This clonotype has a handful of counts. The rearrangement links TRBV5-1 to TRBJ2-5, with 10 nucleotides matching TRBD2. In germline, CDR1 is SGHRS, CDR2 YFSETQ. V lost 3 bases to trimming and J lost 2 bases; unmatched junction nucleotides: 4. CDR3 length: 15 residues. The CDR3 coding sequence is TGCGCCAGCAGCTCGGGACTAGCGACTCAAGAGACCCAGTACTTC. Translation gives CASSSGLATQETQYF.